This entry concerns a single T cell receptor (beta chain). Between the trimmed V and J ends, which lost 7 bases and 5 bases, there was a span of 17 bases. The germline V gene has CDR1 MNHEY and CDR2 SVGAGI. This CDR3 spans 14 amino acids. This record belongs to a study of blood T cell repertoires in COVID-19. For the study at large: COVID-19 samples collected from the United States, Italy and Spain covered acute and convalescent phases. PBMCs, B-cell-depleted T cells, or T cells provided the cDNA or gDNA that made up the material.

In the original processing: Scientists estimated how many nucleated cells there were by amplifying reference gene primers. Profiled with immunoSEQ multiplex PCR; TCRdb holds only in-frame clones, not every one. That table supplies the V and J calls and clone size; D and trimming were determined from the DNA. The sample records 250,000 to 300,000 clones, around 87% being singletons. This receptor was identified in a woman between 40 and 55 years old who had recovered from COVID-19. The source material was peripheral blood. V usage is TRBV6-5 and J usage is TRBJ1-1; D is possibly TRBD1 (5 bases). In DNA form, the CDR3 reads TGTGCCAGCACTCTCCAGGGCTTGTTGACTGAAGCTTTCTTT. Its translation: CASTLQGLLTEAFF.